A single sample is the source of the 7 T cell receptor beta chains below, sequenced in a study of blood T cell repertoires in COVID-19. Assay: immunoSEQ multiplex PCR; the TCRdb copy retains only in-frame clones and omits some. The sample carries tens of thousands of clones, about 80% recorded once. The sample comprised peripheral blood. All receptors derive from a woman in her sixties or seventies with acute or convalescent COVID-19.

This clone has more than one count but fewer than ten. This rearrangement joins TRBV9 to TRBJ1-1; 8 bases are shared with TRBD1. V lost 6 bases to trimming and J lost 4 bases; unmatched junction nucleotides: 11. This CDR3 contains 15 residues. Per germline, CDR1 SGDLS and CDR2 YYNGEE. In DNA, the CDR3 is TGTGCCAGCACCGCAGGGGGCGATCTGGCCACTGAAGCTTTCTTT. Translating gives CASTAGGDLATEAFF.

Here the CDR3 DNA reads TGTGCCAGCAGCTTCCCTGACAGGCCGAACACTGAAGCTTTCTTT. It translates to CASSFPDRPNTEAFF. This chain joins TRBV11-2 and TRBJ1-1; D might be TRBD1 (6 bases). CDR3 length: 15 amino acids. CDR1 and CDR2 (germline): SGHAT, FQNNGV. Trimming removed 3 bases from V and 1 base from J, with 12 bases in between.

This chain links TRBV7-8 with TRBJ1-2; unclear D gene. The CDR3 runs 12 residues. V was cut by 5 bases and J by 4 bases, with 8 bases left in between. Germline V gene sequence: CDR1 SGHVS, CDR2 FQNEAQ. For the CDR3, the DNA is TGTGCCAGCAGCCAGAGTAGCTATGGCTACACCTTC. Translating it yields CASSQSSYGYTF.

Here the CDR3 DNA reads TGTGCCAGTAGTATGGGAGGTGGGGGTCCCCAGCATTTT. Translating gives CASSMGGGGPQHF. The chain uses TRBV19 and TRBJ1-5; D perhaps matches TRBD1 (5 bases). V lost 3 bases and J lost 10, with 13 bases in between. The germline gives CDR1 LNHDA, CDR2 SQIVND (reference sequence). This CDR3 is built from 13 residues.

V usage is TRBV11-2 and J usage is TRBJ2-1, with D possibly matching TRBD2 (7 bases). Trimming shortened V by 4 bases and J by 2 bases, and 12 bases separated the two germline ends. The CDR3 has 15 amino acids. Germline values: CDR1 SGHAT, CDR2 FQNNGV. For the CDR3, the DNA is TGTGCCAGCAGCTCTACGCGGGGGCCCTACAATGAGCAGTTCTTC. Its translation is CASSSTRGPYNEQFF.

V usage is TRBV12-3 or TRBV12-4 and J usage is TRBJ2-5; D not certain. V lost 1 base and J lost 5, with 8 bases in between. The CDR3 spans 13 residues. CDR3 loop: CASSLGVYETQYF. CDR3 nucleotide sequence: TGTGCCAGCAGTTTAGGAGTTTATGAGACCCAGTACTTC.

The chain combines TRBV15 with TRBJ1-2; D is possibly TRBD1 (5 bases). This CDR3 has 17 residues. Germline CDR1 reads LNHNV; CDR2 reads YYDKDF (reference sequence). The ends were cut back, 3 bases at V and 4 bases at J, with 21 bases in the middle. The chain's CDR3 is CATSRTTSWGELYGYTF. CDR3 sequence (DNA): TGTGCCACCAGCAGGACAACAAGTTGGGGGGAGCTCTATGGCTACACCTTC.